These 24 T cell receptor beta chains originate from one sample sequenced in a study of cytomegalovirus exposure and HLA in healthy donors. Primers included in the PCR were 60 Vbeta and 13 Jbeta primers. Assay used: immunoSEQ multiplex PCR; TCRdb lists only in-frame clones, some missing. The sample contains some 120,000 clones, about 70% of which appear only once. Input material: PBMCs. The source of these receptors is a young woman in good health and CMV-seronegative.

The CDR3 DNA reads TGTGCCAGCTCACCACCGGGGCTTGGTGGCTACACCTTC. Residues: CASSPPGLGGYTF. The chain joins TRBV18 to TRBJ1-2; D is possibly TRBD1 (5 bases). V was cut by 0 bases and J by 7 bases, with 9 bases left in between. From germline, CDR1 is KGHSH and CDR2 LQKENI. The CDR3 is 13 amino acids.

This chain uses TRBV6-6 with TRBJ2-3, with TRBD1 matching 9 bases. There are 16 residues in the CDR3. V lost 4 bases and J lost 6; bases outside the gene matches: 11. Germline CDR1 reads MNHNY; CDR2 reads SVGAGI (reference sequence). The CDR3 here is CASSSPGQGTGDTQYF. CDR3 sequence (DNA): TGTGCCAGCAGTTCCCCGGGACAGGGAACGGGTGATACGCAGTATTTT.

The chain combines TRBV7-2 with TRBJ1-1; tentative D call: TRBD1 (5 bases). Germline V gene lookup returns CDR1 SGHTA and CDR2 FQGNSA. The V end was cut by 1 base, the J end by 13 bases, with 13 bases between. The CDR3 spans 12 residues. CDR3 amino acids: CASSLEGYRCFF. The CDR3 bases are TGTGCCAGCAGCTTAGAGGGGTATCGGTGTTTCTTT.

J is TRBJ1-1 and V is TRBV5-6, with 12 bases fitting TRBD1. Germline lookup yields CDR1 SGHDT and CDR2 YYEEEE. The CDR3 covers 18 residues. J lost 3 bases, V lost 2 bases, and 11 bases had no gene match. CDR3 DNA sequence: TGTGCCAGCAGCTTACCGGGACAGGGGGCACTAGGTGACACTGAAGCTTTCTTT. Translating it yields CASSLPGQGALGDTEAFF.

This chain joins TRBV18 and TRBJ1-5; TRBD1 agrees at 7 bases. The germline V gene encodes CDR1 KGHSH and CDR2 LQKENI. V trimming: 5 bases; J trimming: 0 bases; junction bases outside the gene matches: 7. The CDR3 extends over 16 amino acids. The CDR3 DNA sequence: TGTGCCAGCTCAACAGGGACAGTCTATAGCAATCAGCCCCAGCATTTT. Residues: CASSTGTVYSNQPQHF.

The V and J genes are TRBV19 and TRBJ1-5, with a tentative D call TRBD1 (6 bases). Germline CDR1 and CDR2: LNHDA and SQIVND (reference sequence). Deletions cut 7 bases from V and 0 bases from J, with 10 bases between. CDR3 length: 14 amino acids. CDR3 nucleotides: TGTGCCAGTATACAGGGAGTTAGCAATCAGCCCCAGCATTTT. It specifies CASIQGVSNQPQHF.

V is TRBV6-5 and J is TRBJ1-2; possibly TRBD1 for D (5 bases). Deletions cut 4 bases from V and 4 bases from J, with 16 bases between. This CDR3 comprises 15 residues. CDR1 is MNHEY, CDR2 SVGAGI, per germline. CDR3 sequence: CASSSTDTLSYGYTF. The CDR3 region has the DNA TGTGCCAGCAGTTCCACGGACACTTTATCCTATGGCTACACCTTC.

The V and J genes are TRBV18 and TRBJ1-2; D call uncertain. Trimming took off 2 bases at V and 3 bases at J, with 7 bases between the two ends. The CDR3 is 13 residues long. Germline assignment: CDR1 KGHSH and CDR2 LQKENI. CDR3 residues: CASSPARDYGYTF. Written as DNA, the CDR3 is TGTGCCAGCTCACCAGCCCGAGACTATGGCTACACCTTC.

J is TRBJ1-4 and V is TRBV6-1; 8 nucleotides align to TRBD1. The length of the CDR3 is 15 residues. The germline V gene encodes CDR1 MNHNS and CDR2 SASEGT. V dropped 6 bases and J dropped 7; count of bases not matched to a gene: 10. CDR3 in DNA: TGTGCCAGCAGCCTGGACAGGGCTCCTAGTGAAAAACTGTTTTTT. Its translation: CASSLDRAPSEKLFF.

V is TRBV5-4 and J is TRBJ1-1; the D is unclear. The V and J ends lost 2 bases and 0 bases respectively, with 11 bases between them. From germline, CDR1 is SGHNT and CDR2 YYREEE (reference sequence). The CDR3 is made up of 15 amino acids. The CDR3 loop is CASSFLGQMNTEAFF. The CDR3 coding sequence is TGTGCCAGCAGCTTCCTGGGCCAAATGAACACTGAAGCTTTCTTT. Full variable domain (missing parts from reference TRBV5-4 and TRBJ1-1): ETGVTQSPTHLIKTRGQQVTLRCSSQSGHNTVSWYQQALGQGPQFIFQYYREEENGRGNFPPRFSGLQFPNYSSELNVNALELDDSALYLCASSFLGQMNTEAFFGQGTRLTVV.

This chain uses TRBV7-9 with TRBJ1-2; 7 bases fit TRBD1. The V segment lost 6 bases and the J segment 4 bases; nucleotides outside the gene matches: 8. This CDR3 comprises 14 residues. The germline gives CDR1 SEHNR, CDR2 FQNEAQ (reference sequence). The CDR3 DNA sequence: TGTGCCAGCAGTCCGACAGGGAATGGCTATGGCTACACCTTC. This gives the protein CASSPTGNGYGYTF.

The V call is TRBV6-1, the J call TRBJ1-1; D gene ambiguous. Trimming left V 2 bases short and J 6 bases short, with 13 bases between. The germline V gene encodes CDR1 MNHNS and CDR2 SASEGT. The length of the CDR3 is 14 residues. CDR3 protein: CASSERSAVSEAFF. CDR3 in DNA: TGTGCCAGCAGTGAAAGGTCCGCGGTCTCTGAAGCTTTCTTT.

V and J are TRBV2 and TRBJ1-2; the D gene is possibly TRBD1 (6 bases). V lost 4 bases and J lost 9, with 6 bases in between. The CDR3 length is 10 residues. The germline V gene has CDR1 SNHLY and CDR2 FYNNEI. Here the CDR3 DNA reads TGTGCCAGCAGTGGGGGGCGCTACACCTTC. Its protein product is CASSGGRYTF.

The rearrangement links TRBV7-2 to TRBJ2-5; a weak D match, TRBD2 (5 bases). Between the trimmed V and J ends, which lost 5 bases and 4 bases, there was a span of 11 bases. The germline gives CDR1 SGHTA, CDR2 FQGNSA. This CDR3 comprises 13 residues. CDR3 residues: CASSPPLGETQYF. The CDR3 DNA follows: TGTGCCAGCAGCCCCCCACTAGGAGAGACCCAGTACTTC.

This clone was counted only a few times. The gene calls are TRBV29-1 and TRBJ1-2; the match to TRBD1 covers 7 bases. Germline V gene sequence: CDR1 SQVTM, CDR2 ANQGSEA. After removal of 3 bases from V and 7 bases from J, the junction contained 5 bases not matched to a gene. This CDR3 is 12 amino acids long. CDR3 nucleotides: TGCAGCGTTGAGGGACAGCTCTGTGGCTACACCTTC. Translation: CSVEGQLCGYTF.

The chain links TRBV27 to TRBJ2-2; 9 bases align to TRBD1. Per germline, CDR1 MNHEY and CDR2 SMNVEV (reference sequence). The length of the CDR3 is 15 residues. Trimming cost V 5 bases and J 4 bases; bases outside gene matches: 5. The CDR3 region has the DNA TGTGCCAGCAGTCCCGGACAGGGGCGCACCGGGGAGCTGTTTTTT. Protein product: CASSPGQGRTGELFF.

The V call is TRBV5-6, the J call TRBJ2-5, with TRBD1 identical over 7 bases. The assigned J gene may be wrong: the sequence end matches TRBJ2-7 better. CDR3 length equals 14 residues. Germline V gives CDR1 SGHDT, CDR2 YYEEEE. Here the CDR3 reads CASSPQTGSHEQYF. In DNA form, the CDR3 reads TGTGCCAGCAGCCCCCAGACAGGGTCCCACGAGCAGTACTTC.

The chain carries TRBV6-6 and TRBJ1-2; D is possibly TRBD1 (5 bases). This CDR3 is 15 amino acids long. CDR1 MNHNY and CDR2 SVGAGI come from the germline V gene (reference sequence). Trimming removed 5 bases at V and 3 bases at J, with 16 bases between. CDR3 DNA: TGTGCCAGCAGTCTTTCCCAGGGCTTCGACTATGGCTACACCTTC. This codes for CASSLSQGFDYGYTF.

This clone was counted only a few times. The chain recombines TRBV7-9 with TRBJ2-5; no clear D. V gave up 5 bases and J gave up 5 bases, with 9 bases separating them. The CDR3 has 12 amino acids. Germline values: CDR1 SEHNR, CDR2 FQNEAQ (reference sequence). The CDR3 bases are TGTGCCAGCAGCAGCCCTTCGGAGACCCAGTACTTC. As protein: CASSSPSETQYF.

This sequence joins TRBV10-1 and TRBJ1-1; no reliable D call. Germline V gene sequence: CDR1 WNHNN, CDR2 SYGVQD (reference sequence). This CDR3 contains 13 residues. Trimming took 4 bases from V and 1 from J, leaving 7 bases between them. For the CDR3, the DNA is TGCGCCAGCAGTGGTCGAGGGAACACTGAAGCTTTCTTT. This sequence encodes CASSGRGNTEAFF.

The V gene is TRBV28, the J gene TRBJ1-2, with a possible D match to TRBD1 (5 bases). This CDR3 has 13 amino acids. The ends were cut back, 3 bases at V and 6 bases at J, with 11 bases in the middle. Germline V gene data show CDR1 as MDHEN and CDR2 as SYDVKM. CDR3 DNA sequence: TGTGCCAGCAGTTTCCACAGGCCGGATGGCTACACCTTC. Protein: CASSFHRPDGYTF.

The chain recombines TRBV25-1 with TRBJ1-5, with 10 bases fitting TRBD1. J lost 5 bases, V lost 5 bases, and 6 bases had no gene match. This CDR3 has 15 amino acids. CDR1 is MGHDK and CDR2 is SYGVNS in the germline V gene. The CDR3 nucleotides read TGTGCCAGCAGTCCGCGACAGGGGGCAGATCAGCCCCAGCATTTT. Translating gives CASSPRQGADQPQHF.

Only a few counts were recorded for this clone. The chain recombines TRBV2 with TRBJ1-6; 7 positions match TRBD1. V dropped 4 bases and J dropped 8; count of bases not matched to a gene: 8. In germline, CDR1 is SNHLY, CDR2 FYNNEI. The CDR3 runs to 15 residues. CDR3 region: CASSGRQGGDSPLHF. CDR3 sequence (DNA): TGTGCCAGCAGTGGGAGACAGGGTGGAGATTCACCCCTCCACTTT.

The chain's CDR3 is CASSVVPDSTSGNTIYF. CDR3 in DNA: TGTGCCAGCAGCGTAGTTCCCGACAGTACCTCTGGAAACACCATATATTTT. V and J are TRBV9 and TRBJ1-3; a possible D gene is TRBD1 (5 bases). In germline, CDR1 is SGDLS, CDR2 YYNGEE. The length of the CDR3 is 17 residues. The V and J ends lost 0 bases and 0 bases respectively, with 13 bases between them.